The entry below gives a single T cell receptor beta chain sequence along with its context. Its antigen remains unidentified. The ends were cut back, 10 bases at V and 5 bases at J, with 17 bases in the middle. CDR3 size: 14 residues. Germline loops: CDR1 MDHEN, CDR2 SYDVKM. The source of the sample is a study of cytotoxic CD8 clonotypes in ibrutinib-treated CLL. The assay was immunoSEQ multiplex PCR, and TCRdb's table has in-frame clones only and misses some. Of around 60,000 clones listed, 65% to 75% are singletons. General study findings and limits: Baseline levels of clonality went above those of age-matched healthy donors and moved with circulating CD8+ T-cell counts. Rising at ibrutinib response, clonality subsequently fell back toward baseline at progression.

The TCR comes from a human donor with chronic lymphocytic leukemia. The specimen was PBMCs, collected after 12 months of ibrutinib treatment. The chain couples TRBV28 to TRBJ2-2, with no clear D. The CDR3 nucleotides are TGTGCCACCTTACTGGCTCCGCGAACCGGGGAGCTGTTTTTT. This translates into CATLLAPRTGELFF.